The following is a TCR beta chain sequence with its context. Which antigen it targets is not known. Base qualities are missing; no much larger clone stands one base away. Between the V and J ends, shortened by 6 bases and 0 bases respectively, the junction contains 17 bases. Including the terminal cysteine and phenylalanine, the CDR3 comprises 16 residues. CDR3 DNA only is kept here, 48 bases in frame from base 1. The germline V gene sets CDR1 to SNHLY and CDR2 to FYNNEI. The data derive from a study of control samples from healthy donors and cancer patients (dated by TCRdb to between 2020 and 2021). Libraries were prepared through the immunoSEQ multiplex PCR assay. This immuneACCESS table, as held by TCRdb, lists in-frame sequences with V and J called but not all clones. Of the missing ones, under half trace to an unresolved V gene in checked studies; the others have no known cause. A total of around 80,000 clones appear in this sample, about 94% of them only once. 2.8% of the sample lies in the top ten.

Rearrangement joined TRBV2 to TRBJ1-1, with TRBD1 as a weak D call on 6 bases. This clonotype was sampled from a woman aged 25 to 39 in good health. Sequenced input: blood. The sequenced DNA is TGTGCCAGCAGGAGACAGGAAGGGGCATTGAACACTGAAGCTTTCTTT. This encodes CASRRQEGALNTEAFF.